The next 21 T cell receptor beta chains were all read from a single sample in a study of technical replicates of blood from several donors. Some clones are missing from TCRdb's copy, which holds only in-frame ones; the method was immunoSEQ multiplex PCR. The table lists about 83,000 clones, approximately 93% of them singletons. Sequencing was done on a sample of T cells isolated from PBMCs. The receptors come from a human donor in good health.

This clone was detected once. V and J are TRBV19 and TRBJ1-3; D not certain. V was clipped by 11 bases and J by 0 bases, with 11 bases between them. The length of the CDR3 is 13 residues. Germline lookup yields CDR1 LNHDA and CDR2 SQIVND (reference sequence). The CDR3 sequence: CAAQAYSGNTIYF. The CDR3 region has the DNA TGTGCCGCTCAGGCCTACTCTGGAAACACCATATATTTT.

The chain carries TRBV4-1 and TRBJ2-3; TRBD2 aligns across 9 bases. J lost 1 base, V lost 7 bases, and 9 bases had no gene match. The CDR3 covers 16 residues. Germline-derived CDR1 and CDR2 are MGHRA and YSYEKL. CDR3: CASIPREGVGTDTQYF. The CDR3 DNA follows: TGCGCCAGCATCCCGCGGGAGGGCGTGGGCACAGATACGCAGTATTTT.

The gene calls are TRBV2 and TRBJ2-3; TRBD2 might be the D (6 bases). Germline CDR1 reads SNHLY; CDR2 reads FYNNEI. This CDR3 contains 14 residues. The V end lost 7 bases, the J end lost 10 bases, and 21 bases lay between the germline ends. The CDR3, as DNA: TGTGCCAGCATCCCCGGGGACTCCGACCGGGCGCAGTATTTT. Translating gives CASIPGDSDRAQYF.

This chain links TRBV15 with TRBJ1-6; TRBD1 is a possible D gene (5 bases). The CDR3 contains 12 residues. Germline V gene lookup returns CDR1 LNHNV and CDR2 YYDKDF (reference sequence). V was cut by 5 bases and J by 7 bases, with 6 bases left in between. Here the CDR3 DNA reads TGTGCCACCAGCGACAGCAATTCACCCCTCCACTTT. Translation gives CATSDSNSPLHF.

This chain links TRBV6-5 with TRBJ2-1; 7 nucleotides match TRBD2. The CDR3 totals 15 residues. CDR1 is MNHEY, CDR2 SVGAGI, per germline. V lost 5 bases to trimming and J lost 2 bases; unmatched junction nucleotides: 6. As DNA, the CDR3 is TGTGCCAGCAGTCTCACGGGACTAACCTACAATGAGCAGTTCTTC. This encodes CASSLTGLTYNEQFF.

V is TRBV5-1 and J is TRBJ1-4; perhaps TRBD1 as D (6 bases). CDR1 is SGHRS, CDR2 YFSETQ, per germline. Trimming left V 6 bases short and J 0 bases short, with 9 bases between. CDR3 length equals 14 residues. CDR3 sequence reads: CASNPGATNEKLFF. The CDR3 bases are TGCGCCAGCAACCCAGGGGCAACTAATGAAAAACTGTTTTTT.

V and J are TRBV6-5 and TRBJ2-7, with 9 positions matching TRBD2. CDR3 length: 15 amino acids. The V and J ends lost 6 bases and 1 base, in that order; junction bases with no gene match: 7. Per germline, CDR1 MNHEY and CDR2 SVGAGI. The CDR3 reads CASRSTSGGSYEQYF. The CDR3 nucleotides are TGTGCCAGCAGGTCGACTAGCGGCGGGTCCTACGAGCAGTACTTC.

The rearrangement links TRBV29-1 to TRBJ1-2, with TRBD1 as a possible D gene (6 bases). Germline assignment: CDR1 SQVTM and CDR2 ANQGSEA. The CDR3 runs to 15 residues. V was cut by 4 bases and J by 0 bases, with 15 bases left in between. The CDR3 bases are TGCAGCGTTGGGGGGGGCGGGACTTCTAACTATGGCTACACCTTC. This gives the protein CSVGGGGTSNYGYTF.

This clone was recorded once. V usage is TRBV4-1 and J usage is TRBJ2-3, with 8 bases identical to TRBD2. Germline trimming cut 0 bases from V and 1 base from J; bases unmatched to any gene: 12. The CDR3 is made up of 19 amino acids. Germline V gene sequence: CDR1 MGHRA, CDR2 YSYEKL. CDR3 region: CASSQDRISGIRGTDTQYF. CDR3 DNA sequence: TGCGCCAGCAGCCAAGATCGAATTAGCGGGATACGGGGCACAGATACGCAGTATTTT.

This clone showed up just once. The chain has TRBV10-3 and TRBJ2-2, with TRBD1 matching 9 bases. The ends lost 3 bases at V and 3 bases at J; junction bases unmatched: 2. CDR3 length equals 15 residues. Germline V gene lookup returns CDR1 ENHRY and CDR2 SYGVKD. This chain's CDR3 is CAISEQGADTGELFF. The CDR3 DNA sequence: TGTGCCATCAGTGAACAGGGGGCGGACACCGGGGAGCTGTTTTTT.

This chain joins TRBV10-3 and TRBJ2-7; 13 nucleotides agree with TRBD2. The CDR3 runs to 14 residues. Germline assignment: CDR1 ENHRY and CDR2 SYGVKD. Trimming removed 6 bases from V and 4 bases from J; junction bases left unmatched: 3. CDR3 bases: TGTGCCATCAGCGGACTAGCGGGGGCTTACGAGCAGTACTTC. This translates into CAISGLAGAYEQYF.

The chain combines TRBV18 with TRBJ1-2; 9 positions match TRBD1. CDR1 and CDR2 (germline): KGHSH, LQKENI. V trimming: 3 bases; J trimming: 3 bases; junction bases outside the gene matches: 5. The CDR3 loop spans 15 amino acids. The CDR3 is CASSPFDRGDYGYTF. The CDR3 DNA is TGTGCCAGCTCACCGTTCGACAGGGGGGACTATGGCTACACCTTC.

The rearrangement links TRBV27 to TRBJ2-2, with D perhaps TRBD2 (5 bases). From germline, CDR1 is MNHEY and CDR2 SMNVEV (reference sequence). V gave up 8 bases and J gave up 0 bases, with 13 bases separating them. This CDR3 contains 15 residues. The CDR3 sequence is CASPSSGANTGELFF. In DNA, the CDR3 is TGTGCCAGCCCTTCGAGCGGAGCGAACACCGGGGAGCTGTTTTTT.

V is TRBV7-9 and J is TRBJ1-6, with D hard to call. The CDR3 is made up of 18 amino acids. Trimming shortened V by 5 bases and J by 4 bases, and 21 bases separated the two germline ends. Germline CDR1 SEHNR, CDR2 FQNEAQ (reference sequence). CDR3 bases: TGTGCCAGCAGCGGGCAGGAGAAGACGGGATTTTATAATTCACCCCTCCACTTT. Its translation: CASSGQEKTGFYNSPLHF.

This clone was counted once. The J gene is TRBJ1-2, the V gene TRBV6-6, with 10 bases matching TRBD1. Germline CDR1 MNHNY, CDR2 SVGAGI (reference sequence). The CDR3 has 15 amino acids. Trimming cost V 6 bases and J 8 bases; bases outside gene matches: 12. CDR3 DNA sequence: TGTGCCAGCAGGCCCGGGACAGGGGATTACCACGGCTACACCTTC. It specifies CASRPGTGDYHGYTF.

CDR3 sequence: CASSQVVDNEQFF. The CDR3 DNA reads TGCGCCAGCAGCCAAGTCGTTGACAATGAGCAGTTCTTC. The chain recombines TRBV4-1 with TRBJ2-1; D not resolved. This CDR3 is 13 amino acids long. Germline V gene sequence: CDR1 MGHRA, CDR2 YSYEKL. Between the trimmed V and J ends, which lost 1 base and 5 bases, there was a span of 6 bases.

DNA of the CDR3: TGTGCCAGCAGTCGCCAGGGACAACATCGCGATACGCAGTATTTT. Residues: CASSRQGQHRDTQYF. The rearrangement links TRBV2 to TRBJ2-3; D may be TRBD1 (6 bases). Trimming shortened V by 5 bases and J by 6 bases, and 18 bases separated the two germline ends. Germline-derived CDR1 and CDR2 are SNHLY and FYNNEI. The CDR3 is 15 amino acids.

This rearrangement joins TRBV4-1 to TRBJ1-5, with a tentative D call TRBD1 (6 bases). Trimming took off 1 base at V and 3 bases at J, with 10 bases between the two ends. The CDR3 length is 15 residues. Germline V gives CDR1 MGHRA, CDR2 YSYEKL. CDR3 nucleotide sequence: TGCGCCAGCAGCCAAGGGACAGTACTCAATCAGCCCCAGCATTTT. Translated: CASSQGTVLNQPQHF.

This clone was found a few times. This chain joins TRBV11-3 and TRBJ2-3; D gene ambiguous. V was trimmed by 5 bases and J by 3 bases, leaving 9 bases between them. The CDR3 totals 13 residues. From germline, CDR1 is SGHNT and CDR2 YENEEA. In DNA, the CDR3 is TGTGCCAGCAGCGGGTACGGGACAGATACGCAGTATTTT. This sequence encodes CASSGYGTDTQYF.

The chain uses TRBV30 and TRBJ1-1; 8 bases fit TRBD1. Germline loops: CDR1 GTSNPN, CDR2 SVGIG (reference sequence). V lost 3 bases and J lost 4; bases outside the gene matches: 4. The CDR3 is 13 amino acids. The CDR3 here is CAWSWTGSTEAFF. DNA for the CDR3: TGTGCCTGGAGCTGGACAGGGAGCACTGAAGCTTTCTTT. Combining the CDR3 with reference TRBV30 and TRBJ1-1 gives the whole variable domain SQTIHQWPATLVQPVGSPLSLECTVEGTSNPNLYWYRQAAGRGLQLLFYSVGIGQISSEVPQNLSASRPQDRQFILSSKKLLLSDSGFYLCAWSWTGSTEAFFGQGTRLTVV.

The chain has TRBV7-9 and TRBJ2-1; D gene ambiguous. The germline CDR1 and CDR2 sequences are SEHNR and FQNEAQ (reference sequence). V dropped 5 bases and J dropped 9 bases, with 14 bases sitting between them. The CDR3 is made up of 13 amino acids. The DNA for the CDR3 is TGTGCCAGCAGCCCAAGAGGTGAAGGTGAGCAGTTCTTC. Its protein product is CASSPRGEGEQFF.